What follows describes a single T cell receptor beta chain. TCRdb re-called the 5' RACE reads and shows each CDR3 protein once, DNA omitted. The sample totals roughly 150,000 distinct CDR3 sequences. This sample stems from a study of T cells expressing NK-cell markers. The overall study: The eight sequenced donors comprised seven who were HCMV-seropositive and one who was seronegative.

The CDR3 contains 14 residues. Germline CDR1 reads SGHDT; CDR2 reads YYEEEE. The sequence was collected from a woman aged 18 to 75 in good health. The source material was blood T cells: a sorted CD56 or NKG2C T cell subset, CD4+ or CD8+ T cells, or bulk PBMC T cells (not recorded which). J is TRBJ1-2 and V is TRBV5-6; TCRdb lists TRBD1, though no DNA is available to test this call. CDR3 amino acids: CASSLNGGNYGYTF.